This T cell receptor (beta chain) was profiled in a study of blood T cells in healthy people across ages. Study-level results: TCR beta diversity per million T cells fell roughly linearly with age.

The authors ran a second PCR of 7 to 11 cycles using a sample-barcoded 5' primer and a J-beta primer mix. Carrying 12 random nucleotides, a template-switch adaptor labeled each individual cDNA molecule. Via MiXCR, TCRdb re-called the 5' RACE reads, giving one row per CDR3 protein. The sample holds roughly 1,100,000 distinct CDR3 sequences, almost 25% seen once. The CDR3 has 13 amino acids. V shed 6 bases, J shed 6 bases, and the junction held 3 bases outside the gene matches. Germline assignment: CDR1 SGHTA and CDR2 FQGNSA. Note on this clonotype: Its target is unknown.

The data were also submitted as part of a second study, on T cells of mothers and their children.

Source material: blood. The sequence derives from a girl aged 2 to 10 in good health. The chain couples TRBV7-2 to TRBJ1-2; TRBD1 aligns across 11 bases. This CDR3 is CASRGGQGDGYTF. The CDR3 DNA reads as TGTGCCAGCAGAGGGGGACAGGGGGATGGCTACACCTTC.